Here is one TCR beta chain with its context. No donor had fewer than one pre-ART PBMC sample or fewer than two post-ART PBMC samples. Each sample contained roughly 0.9-10 million cryopreserved PBMC, thawed before DNA extraction. These data are taken from a study of long-term antiretroviral therapy in people with HIV. Run at survey level, the immunoSEQ assay was version v3.0. Only in-frame clones appear in the TCRdb table, and some are missing; sequencing was by immunoSEQ multiplex PCR. The table shows around 30,000 clones, with roughly 96% occurring only once. Germline V gene sequence: CDR1 LGHNA, CDR2 YSLEER. The V gene lost 0 bases and the J gene lost 0 bases, with 8 bases spanning the gap. This CDR3 is 16 amino acids long.

This clonotype was sampled from a man aged 30 to 45 with HIV. This sequence joins TRBV4-3 and TRBJ1-4; D unresolved. This material consisted of unsorted PBMCs, taken roughly 6.4 years after starting antiretroviral therapy. CDR3 loop: CASSQDWRSTNEKLFF. In DNA form, the CDR3 reads TGCGCCAGCAGCCAAGATTGGAGATCAACTAATGAAAAACTGTTTTTT.